The T cell receptor beta chain under discussion was sequenced for a study of cytomegalovirus exposure and HLA in healthy donors. Study in general: Earlier work reported 117 million unique TCR beta sequences from about 200 million T cells. Overall study findings and caveats: As a later analysis showed, several of the most significant clusters appeared to be linked to common viral pathogens. For presence/absence analyses, sequencing depth was assumed to be roughly uniform across donors. It was likely that a cluster of highly shared sequence variants was a sequencing artifact.

Vbeta (60) and Jbeta (13) primers were used in the PCR. Only in-frame clones appear in the TCRdb table, and some are missing; sequencing was by immunoSEQ multiplex PCR. The sample records approximately 78,000 clones, over 50% being singletons. CDR3 size: 18 residues. Germline V gene lookup returns CDR1 GTSNPN and CDR2 SVGIG (reference sequence). For this clone: Its matching antigen is unknown.

This chain joins TRBV30 and TRBJ2-2; 11 positions agree with TRBD1. The J call may not be correct, given that the DNA end is closer to TRBJ1-3. The receptor was isolated from a man aged 40-49 years in good health and CMV-seropositive. The sample taken for sequencing was PBMCs. The CDR3: CASQPGQGDRISGNTIYF. CDR3 sequence (DNA): TGTGCCTCCCAACCGGGACAGGGGGACCGGATCTCTGGAAACACCATATATTTT.